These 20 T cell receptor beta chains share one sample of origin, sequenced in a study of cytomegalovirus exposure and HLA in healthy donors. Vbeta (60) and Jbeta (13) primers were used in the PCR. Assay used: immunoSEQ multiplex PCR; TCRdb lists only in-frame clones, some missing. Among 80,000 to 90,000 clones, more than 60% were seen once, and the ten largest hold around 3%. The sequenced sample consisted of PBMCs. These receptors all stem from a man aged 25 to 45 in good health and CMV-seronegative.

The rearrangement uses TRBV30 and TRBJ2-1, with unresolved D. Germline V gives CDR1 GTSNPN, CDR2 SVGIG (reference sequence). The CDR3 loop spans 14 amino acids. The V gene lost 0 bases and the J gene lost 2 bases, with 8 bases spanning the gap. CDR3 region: CAWSVHSTYNEQFF. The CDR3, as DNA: TGTGCCTGGAGTGTACACAGCACCTACAATGAGCAGTTCTTC.

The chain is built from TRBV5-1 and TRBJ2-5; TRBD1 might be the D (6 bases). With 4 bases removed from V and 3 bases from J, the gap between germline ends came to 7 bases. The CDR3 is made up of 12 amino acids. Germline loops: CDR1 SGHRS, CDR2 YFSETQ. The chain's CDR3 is CASSQGKETQYF. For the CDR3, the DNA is TGCGCCAGCAGCCAGGGGAAAGAGACCCAGTACTTC.

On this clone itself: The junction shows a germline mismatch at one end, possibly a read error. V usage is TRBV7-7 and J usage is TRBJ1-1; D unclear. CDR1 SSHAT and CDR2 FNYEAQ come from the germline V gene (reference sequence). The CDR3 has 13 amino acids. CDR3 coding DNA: TGTGCTAGCAGCTTGTCACAGAACACTGAAGCTTTCTTT. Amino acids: CASSLSQNTEAFF.

The CDR3 coding sequence is TGCGCCAGCAGCTTAGCTAGCGGGGGAGTCACCGGGGAGCTGTTTTTT. This encodes CASSLASGGVTGELFF. This chain connects TRBV5-1 to TRBJ2-2, with 10 bases aligning to TRBD2. Germline V gene sequence: CDR1 SGHRS, CDR2 YFSETQ. V shed 2 bases, J shed 4 bases, and the junction held 5 bases outside the gene matches. This CDR3 comprises 16 residues.

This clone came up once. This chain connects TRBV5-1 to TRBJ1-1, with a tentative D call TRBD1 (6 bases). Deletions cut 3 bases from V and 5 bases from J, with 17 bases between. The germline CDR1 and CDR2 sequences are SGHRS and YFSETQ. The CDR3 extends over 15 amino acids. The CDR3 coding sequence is TGCGCCAGCAGCTGGGGACTAACAGGGTGGACTGAAGCTTTCTTT. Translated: CASSWGLTGWTEAFF.

The CDR3 region is CAWSVGGRLPMNTEAFF. In nucleotides, the CDR3 is TGTGCCTGGAGTGTAGGGGGACGGTTGCCGATGAACACTGAAGCTTTCTTT. This chain connects TRBV30 to TRBJ1-1, with D maybe TRBD1 (6 bases). Germline-derived CDR1 and CDR2 are GTSNPN and SVGIG (reference sequence). This CDR3 contains 17 residues. Trimming took 0 bases from V and 0 from J, leaving 17 bases between them. The full variable domain, completed using reference TRBV30 and TRBJ1-1, is SQTIHQWPATLVQPVGSPLSLECTVEGTSNPNLYWYRQAAGRGLQLLFYSVGIGQISSEVPQNLSASRPQDRQFILSSKKLLLSDSGFYLCAWSVGGRLPMNTEAFFGQGTRLTVV.

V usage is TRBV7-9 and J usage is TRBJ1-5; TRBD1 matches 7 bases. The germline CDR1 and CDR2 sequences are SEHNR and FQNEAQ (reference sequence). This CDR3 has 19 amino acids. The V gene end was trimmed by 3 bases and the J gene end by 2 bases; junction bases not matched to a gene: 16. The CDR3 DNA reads TGTGCCAGCAGCTTTGGCAGGGGGAATGGTTTCGTTCGCAATCAGCCCCAGCATTTT. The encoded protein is CASSFGRGNGFVRNQPQHF. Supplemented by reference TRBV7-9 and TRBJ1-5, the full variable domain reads DTGVSQNPRHKITKRGQNVTFRCDPISEHNRLYWYRQTLGQGPEFLTYFQNEAQLEKSRLLSDRFSAERPKGSFSTLEIQRTEQGDSAMYLCASSFGRGNGFVRNQPQHFGDGTRLSIL.

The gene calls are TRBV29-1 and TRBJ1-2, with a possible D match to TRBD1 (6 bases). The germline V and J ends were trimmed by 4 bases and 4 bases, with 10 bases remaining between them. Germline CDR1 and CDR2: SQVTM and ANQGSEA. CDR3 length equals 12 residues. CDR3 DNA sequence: TGCAGCGTTGTGGCAGGGGCCTATGGCTACACCTTC. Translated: CSVVAGAYGYTF.

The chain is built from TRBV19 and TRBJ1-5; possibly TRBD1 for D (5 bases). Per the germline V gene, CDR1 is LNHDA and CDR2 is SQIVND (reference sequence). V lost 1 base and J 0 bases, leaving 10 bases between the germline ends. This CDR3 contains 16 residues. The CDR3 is CASSIGTGNSNQPQHF. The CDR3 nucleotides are TGTGCCAGTAGTATAGGAACAGGTAATAGCAATCAGCCCCAGCATTTT. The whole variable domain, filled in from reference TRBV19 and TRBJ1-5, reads DGGITQSPKYLFRKEGQNVTLSCEQNLNHDAMYWYRQDPGQGLRLIYYSQIVNDFQKGDIAEGYSVSREKKESFPLTVTSAQKNPTAFYLCASSIGTGNSNQPQHFGDGTRLSIL.

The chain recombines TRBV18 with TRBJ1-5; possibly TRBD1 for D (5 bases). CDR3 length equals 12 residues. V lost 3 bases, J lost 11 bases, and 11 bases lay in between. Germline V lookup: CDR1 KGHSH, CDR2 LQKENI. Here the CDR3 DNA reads TGTGCCAGCTCACCGAACCGGGGGGCCCAGCATTTT. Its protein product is CASSPNRGAQHF.

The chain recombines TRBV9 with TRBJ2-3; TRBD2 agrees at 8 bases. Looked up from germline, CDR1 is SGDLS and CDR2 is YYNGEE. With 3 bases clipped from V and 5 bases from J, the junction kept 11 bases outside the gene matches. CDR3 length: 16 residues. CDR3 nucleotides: TGTGCCAGCAGCGCGGGCGGGGGGCCTTCAGGAGATACGCAGTATTTT. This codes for CASSAGGGPSGDTQYF.

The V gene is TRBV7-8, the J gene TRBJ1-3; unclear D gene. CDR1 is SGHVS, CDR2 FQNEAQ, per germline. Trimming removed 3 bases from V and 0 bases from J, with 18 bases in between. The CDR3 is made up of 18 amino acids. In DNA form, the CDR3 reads TGTGCCAGCAGCTTTGCCCCCTCCAGCGCTAGCTCTGGAAACACCATATATTTT. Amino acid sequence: CASSFAPSSASSGNTIYF.

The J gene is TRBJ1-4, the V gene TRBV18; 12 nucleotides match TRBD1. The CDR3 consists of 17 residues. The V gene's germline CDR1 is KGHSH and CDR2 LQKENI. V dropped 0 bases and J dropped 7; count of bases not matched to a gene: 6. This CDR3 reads CASSPPVGTGGGEKLFF. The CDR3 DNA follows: TGTGCCAGCTCACCACCGGTCGGGACAGGGGGCGGTGAAAAACTGTTTTTT.

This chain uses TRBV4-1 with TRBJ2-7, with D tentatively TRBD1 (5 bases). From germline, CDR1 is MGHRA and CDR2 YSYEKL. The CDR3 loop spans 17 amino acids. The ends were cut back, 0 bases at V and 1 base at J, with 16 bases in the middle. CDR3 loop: CASSQEPLAGSSYEQYF. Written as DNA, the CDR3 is TGCGCCAGCAGCCAAGAGCCCCTGGCAGGGTCGTCCTACGAGCAGTACTTC.

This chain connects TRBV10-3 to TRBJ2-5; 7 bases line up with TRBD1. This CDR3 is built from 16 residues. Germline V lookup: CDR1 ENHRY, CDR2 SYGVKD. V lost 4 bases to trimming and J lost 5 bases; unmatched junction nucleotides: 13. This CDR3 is CAISGGEGAARETQYF. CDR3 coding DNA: TGTGCCATCAGTGGCGGAGAGGGGGCTGCGAGGGAGACCCAGTACTTC.

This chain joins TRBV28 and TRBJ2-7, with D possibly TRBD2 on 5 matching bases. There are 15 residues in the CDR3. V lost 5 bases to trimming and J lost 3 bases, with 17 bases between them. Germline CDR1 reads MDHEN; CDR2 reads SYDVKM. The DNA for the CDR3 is TGTGCCAGCAGTCCTCGGACTCCTACCCGCTACGAGCAGTACTTC. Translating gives CASSPRTPTRYEQYF.

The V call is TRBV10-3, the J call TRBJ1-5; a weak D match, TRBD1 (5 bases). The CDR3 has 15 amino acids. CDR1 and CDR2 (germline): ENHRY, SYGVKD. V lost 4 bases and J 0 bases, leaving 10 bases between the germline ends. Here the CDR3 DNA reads TGTGCCATCAGTGCGACAGAGAATAGCAATCAGCCCCAGCATTTT. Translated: CAISATENSNQPQHF.

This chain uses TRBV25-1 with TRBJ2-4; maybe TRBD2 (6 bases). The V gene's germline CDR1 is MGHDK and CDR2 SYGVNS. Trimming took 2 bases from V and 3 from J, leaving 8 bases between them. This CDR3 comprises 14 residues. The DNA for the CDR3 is TGTGCCAGCAGTGAACCGGGGGTCAAAAACATTCAGTACTTC. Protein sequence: CASSEPGVKNIQYF.

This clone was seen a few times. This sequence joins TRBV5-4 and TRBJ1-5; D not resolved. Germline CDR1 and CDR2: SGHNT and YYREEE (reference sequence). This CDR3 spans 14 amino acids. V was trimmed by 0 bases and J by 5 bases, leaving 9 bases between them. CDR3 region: CASSLGGSYQPQHF. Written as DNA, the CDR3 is TGTGCCAGCAGCTTGGGCGGCAGCTATCAGCCCCAGCATTTT.

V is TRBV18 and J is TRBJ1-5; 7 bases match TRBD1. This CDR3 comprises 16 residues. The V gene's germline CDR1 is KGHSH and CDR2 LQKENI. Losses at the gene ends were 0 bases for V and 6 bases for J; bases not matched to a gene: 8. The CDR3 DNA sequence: TGTGCCAGCTCACCACCCCAGGGGGGTTTAGGTCAGCCCCAGCATTTT. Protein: CASSPPQGGLGQPQHF. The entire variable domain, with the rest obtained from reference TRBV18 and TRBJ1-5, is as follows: NAGVMQNPRHLVRRRGQEARLRCSPMKGHSHVYWYRQLPEEGLKFMVYLQKENIIDESGMPKERFSAEFPKEGPSILRIQQVVRGDSAAYFCASSPPQGGLGQPQHFGDGTRLSIL.